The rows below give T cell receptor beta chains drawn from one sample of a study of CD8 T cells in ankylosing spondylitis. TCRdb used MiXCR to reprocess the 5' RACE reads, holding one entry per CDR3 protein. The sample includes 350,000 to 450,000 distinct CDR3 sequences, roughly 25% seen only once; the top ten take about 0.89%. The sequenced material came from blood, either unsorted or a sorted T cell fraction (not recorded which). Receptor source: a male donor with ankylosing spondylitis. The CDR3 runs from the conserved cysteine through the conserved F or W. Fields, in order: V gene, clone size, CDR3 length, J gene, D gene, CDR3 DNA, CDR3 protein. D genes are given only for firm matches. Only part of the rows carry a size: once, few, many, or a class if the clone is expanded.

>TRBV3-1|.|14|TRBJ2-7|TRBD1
TGTGCCAGCAGCCTCCGGGACAGGGCCCACGAGCAGTACTTC
CASSLRDRAHEQYF
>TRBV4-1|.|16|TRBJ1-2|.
TGCGCCAGCAGCCAAGGTATATACGAGCCTAACTATGGCTACACCTTC
CASSQGIYEPNYGYTF
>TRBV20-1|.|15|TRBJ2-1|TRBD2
TGCAGTGCTGGGGGACTAGCGGGCGACTACAATGAGCAGTTCTTC
CSAGGLAGDYNEQFF
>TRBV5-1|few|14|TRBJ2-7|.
TGCGCCAGCAGCTTGCTAACTATAGACTACGAGCAGTACTTC
CASSLLTIDYEQYF
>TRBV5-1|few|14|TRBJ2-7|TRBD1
TGCGCCAGCAGCCCGGACAGGGGAGACTACGAGCAGTACTTC
CASSPDRGDYEQYF
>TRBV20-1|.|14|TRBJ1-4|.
TGCAGTGCCCACATTGGAGTGGTTAATGAAAAACTGTTTTTT
CSAHIGVVNEKLFF
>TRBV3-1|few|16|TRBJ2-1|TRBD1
TGTGCCAGCAGCCAAATTCCTGGGACAGCATACAATGAGCAGTTCTTC
CASSQIPGTAYNEQFF
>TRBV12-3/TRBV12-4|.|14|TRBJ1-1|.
TGTGCCAGCAGTTTCGCAGGGAGGGACACTGAAGCTTTCTTT
CASSFAGRDTEAFF
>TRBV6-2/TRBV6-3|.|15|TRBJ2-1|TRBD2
TGTGCCAGCAGTCGATTCGGGGGGGCCTACAATGAGCAGTTCTTC
CASSRFGGAYNEQFF
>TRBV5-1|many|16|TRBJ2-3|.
TGCGCCAGCAGCTTGGAGGCAGGCAAGTCCACAGATACGCAGTATTTT
CASSLEAGKSTDTQYF
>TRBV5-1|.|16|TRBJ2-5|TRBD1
TGCGCCAGCAGCTTGGGGACAGGGGGGATCCAAGAGACCCAGTACTTC
CASSLGTGGIQETQYF
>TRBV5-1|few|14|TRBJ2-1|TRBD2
TGCGCCAGCAGTGGTAGCGGGAGCAAGAATGAGCAGTTCTTC
CASSGSGSKNEQFF
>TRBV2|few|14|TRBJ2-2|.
TGTGCCAGCAATCGGGGGTCGCCGTCCGGGGAGCTGTTTTTT
CASNRGSPSGELFF
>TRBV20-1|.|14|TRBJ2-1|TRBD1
TGCAGTGCTACTGGGACAGGGGGCAGCCATGAGCAGTTCTTC
CSATGTGGSHEQFF
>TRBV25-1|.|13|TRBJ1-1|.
TGTGCCAGCAGTGAAGTATTCGACACTGAAGCTTTCTTT
CASSEVFDTEAFF
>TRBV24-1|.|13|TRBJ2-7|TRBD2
TGTGCCACCAGTGATCCCGGGACTACCCAGCAGTACTTC
CATSDPGTTQQYF
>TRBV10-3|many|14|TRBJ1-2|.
TGTGCCATCAGTGAAGAGGGGGAGTTCTATGGCTACACCTTC
CAISEEGEFYGYTF
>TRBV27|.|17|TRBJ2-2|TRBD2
TGTGCCAGCAGTTCCCCACCTAGCGGGAGCGGAACCGGGGAGCTGTTTTTT
CASSSPPSGSGTGELFF
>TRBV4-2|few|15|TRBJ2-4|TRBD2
TGTGCCAGCAGCCATGGGACTAGCGGGGAAAACATTCAGTACTTC
CASSHGTSGENIQYF
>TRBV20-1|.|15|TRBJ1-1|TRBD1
TGCAGTGCAGGTCATCCGGGACAGGGGAACACTGAAGCTTTCTTT
CSAGHPGQGNTEAFF
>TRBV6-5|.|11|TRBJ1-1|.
TGTGCCAGCGGGGCGACCTCTGAAGCTTTCTTT
CASGATSEAFF
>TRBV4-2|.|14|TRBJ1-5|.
TGTGCCAGCAGCCAAGTTGGGACGTCTCAGCTCCAGCATTTT
CASSQVGTSQLQHF
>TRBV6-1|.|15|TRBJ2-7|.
TGTGCCAGCAGCAGCAGTGAGAAGGGGACCTACGAGCAGTACTTC
CASSSSEKGTYEQYF
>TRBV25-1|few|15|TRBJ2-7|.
TGTGCCAGCAGTGAACTGGGTAGGGTTCGGTTCGAGCAGTACTTC
CASSELGRVRFEQYF
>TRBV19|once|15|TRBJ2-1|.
TGTGCCAGTAGTATAGAAGCCCCCCAGGGCCATGAGCAGTTCTTC
CASSIEAPQGHEQFF
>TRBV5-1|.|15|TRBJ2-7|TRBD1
TGCGCCAGCAGCCTACAGACAGGGATTCCCCCCGAGCAGTACTTC
CASSLQTGIPPEQYF
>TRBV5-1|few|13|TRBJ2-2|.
TGCGCCAGCGGCCTCGGGGTAGACGGGGAGCTGTTTTTT
CASGLGVDGELFF
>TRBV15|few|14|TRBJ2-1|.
TGTGCCACCGGGCAGGGGTCCTCCTACAATGAGCAGTTCTTC
CATGQGSSYNEQFF
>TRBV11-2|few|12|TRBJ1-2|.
TGTGCCAGCAGCTCAGAAGGAACGGGCTACACCTTC
CASSSEGTGYTF
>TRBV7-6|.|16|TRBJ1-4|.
TGTGCCAGCAGCCCGGACCCCCTGGCAACTAATGAAAAACTGTTTTTT
CASSPDPLATNEKLFF
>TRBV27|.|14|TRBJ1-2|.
TGTGCCAGCAGTTTCTCTAACAGGGCCAACGGCTACACCTTC
CASSFSNRANGYTF
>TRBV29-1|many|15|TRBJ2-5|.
TGCAGCGTTGTCCCCGAACGGCCTCCTAGGGAGACCCAGTACTTC
CSVVPERPPRETQYF
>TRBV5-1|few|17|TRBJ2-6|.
TGCGCCAGCAGCTCCGGTAGAGGTGCGGCTGGGGCCAACGTCCTGACTTTC
CASSSGRGAAGANVLTF
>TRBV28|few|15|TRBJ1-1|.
TGTGCCAGCAGTCTCGACAGCTATGAGTACACTGAAGCTTTCTTT
CASSLDSYEYTEAFF
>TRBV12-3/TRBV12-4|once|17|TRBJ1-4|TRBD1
TGTGCCAGCAGCCCTAGGACAGGCCGCGCGGATAATGAAAAACTGTTTTTT
CASSPRTGRADNEKLFF
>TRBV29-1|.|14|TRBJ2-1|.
TGCAGCGCCGGGGGGACAGAGGCCTACAATGAGCAGTTCTTC
CSAGGTEAYNEQFF
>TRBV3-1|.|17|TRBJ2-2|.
TGTGCCAGCAGCCCACCCCCGGCAGGGCTTGTGACCGGGGAGCTGTTTTTT
CASSPPPAGLVTGELFF
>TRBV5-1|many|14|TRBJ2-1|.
TGCGCCAGCAGCTTGTGGGATTCTGACAATGAGCAGTTCTTC
CASSLWDSDNEQFF
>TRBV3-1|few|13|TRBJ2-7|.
TGTGCCAGCAGCCATCTTCTCGGCCCCGAGCAGTACTTC
CASSHLLGPEQYF
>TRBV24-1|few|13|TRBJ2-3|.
TGTGCCACCGGTTTGGGCCGCACAGATACGCAGTATTTT
CATGLGRTDTQYF
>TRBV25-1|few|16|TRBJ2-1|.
TGTGCCAGCAGTCCAACCATGGGGGCGAGGTACAATGAGCAGTTCTTC
CASSPTMGARYNEQFF
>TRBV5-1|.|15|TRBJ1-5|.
TGCGCCAGCAGCTTGGATGGAGGGGAGGATCAGCCCCAGCATTTT
CASSLDGGEDQPQHF
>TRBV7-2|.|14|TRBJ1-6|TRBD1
TGTGCCAGCAGCCCCCGACAGGGTAATTCACCCCTCCACTTT
CASSPRQGNSPLHF
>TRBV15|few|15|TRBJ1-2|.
TGTGCCACCAGCAGAGCCCCGGGTCGCGGCTATGGCTACACCTTC
CATSRAPGRGYGYTF
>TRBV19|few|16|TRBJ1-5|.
TGTGCCAGTAGTATAGCTCGTGGCAGGGTCAATCAGCCCCAGCATTTT
CASSIARGRVNQPQHF
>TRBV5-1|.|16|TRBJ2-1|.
TGCGCCAGCAGCTTTTCCCCAGCCCTTAAAGACAATGAGCAGTTCTTC
CASSFSPALKDNEQFF